The rows below give T cell receptor beta chains drawn from one sample of a study of blood T cell repertoires in COVID-19. TCRdb keeps only in-frame clones here, not all; method: immunoSEQ multiplex PCR. The table records roughly 250,000 clones, approximately 90% of them present only once. The sequenced material came from PBMCs or T cells enriched from blood (not recorded which). Receptors were obtained from a woman younger than 35 who had recovered from COVID-19. CDR3s include the opening cysteine and the closing phenylalanine or tryptophan. A D gene is named only where the DNA matches it firmly. Rows give clone size only sometimes, using once, few, many, or a class for an expanded clone.

TRBV7-6,-,TRBJ2-1,-,TGTGCCAGCAGCTTGGAGGGGACCCGGGGCGATGAGCAGTTCTTC,CASSLEGTRGDEQFF
TRBV5-1,-,TRBJ2-3,TRBD2,TGCGCCAGCAGCTTGGATAGCGGGAGTGGCACAGATACGCAGTATTTT,CASSLDSGSGTDTQYF
TRBV11-3,-,TRBJ2-1,TRBD2,TGTGCCAGCAGCTTCGGGGTTAGCGGGGGGGGCAATGGTGAGCAGTTCTTC,CASSFGVSGGGNGEQFF
TRBV7-9,-,TRBJ1-5,TRBD1,TGTGCCAGCAGCTCCCGACAGGGTAATCAGCCCCAGCATTTT,CASSSRQGNQPQHF
TRBV10-3,once,TRBJ1-3,-,TGTGCCATCAGTCGGGGGGCTGACTCTGGAAACACCATATATTTT,CAISRGADSGNTIYF
TRBV4-2,-,TRBJ2-1,TRBD2,TGTGCCAGCAGCCGGAATAGCGGGGGCTACAATGAGCAGTTCTTC,CASSRNSGGYNEQFF
TRBV19,-,TRBJ1-6,TRBD1,TGTGCCAGTAGTATATGGAACAGGGGTTCACCCCTCCACTTT,CASSIWNRGSPLHF
TRBV6-5,-,TRBJ1-6,TRBD1,TGTGCCAGCAGTCGTAGGACAGGGTTGGATTCACCCCTCCACTTT,CASSRRTGLDSPLHF
TRBV5-4,few,TRBJ1-3,-,TGTGCCAGCAGCTCTGGGCAGGTTTCCGCCTCTGGAAACACCATATATTTT,CASSSGQVSASGNTIYF
TRBV10-3,-,TRBJ2-2,-,TGTGCCATCACCAGGGGAGGGGACGCCACCGGGGAGCTGTTTTTT,CAITRGGDATGELFF
TRBV11-2,-,TRBJ2-1,-,TGTGCCAGCAGCTTAGATCCCTCCCCCCAGTTCTTC,CASSLDPSPQFF
TRBV25-1,-,TRBJ1-2,TRBD1,TGTGCCAGCAGTGAACCACGACAGGGAGTAGGCTATGGCTACACCTTC,CASSEPRQGVGYGYTF